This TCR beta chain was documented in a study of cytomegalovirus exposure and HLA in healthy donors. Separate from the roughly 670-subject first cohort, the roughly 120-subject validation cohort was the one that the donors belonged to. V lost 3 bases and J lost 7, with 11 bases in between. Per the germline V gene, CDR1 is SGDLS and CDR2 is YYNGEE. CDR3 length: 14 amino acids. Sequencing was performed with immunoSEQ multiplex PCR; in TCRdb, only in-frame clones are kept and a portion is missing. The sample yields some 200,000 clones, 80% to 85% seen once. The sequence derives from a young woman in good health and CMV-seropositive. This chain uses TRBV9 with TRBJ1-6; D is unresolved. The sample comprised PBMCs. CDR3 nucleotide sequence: TGTGCCAGCAGCGCTTATCCCACAAATTCACCCCTCCACTTT. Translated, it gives CASSAYPTNSPLHF.